The rows below give T cell receptor beta chains drawn from one sample of a study of blood T cell repertoires in COVID-19. TCRdb's copy holds only in-frame clones and misses some; the assay was immunoSEQ multiplex PCR. The repertoire consists of just under 20,000 clones, with 87% occurring once and the leading ten covering about 8%. Sequenced input: peripheral blood. These receptors were taken from a human donor with active COVID-19. The donor label of this sample is uncertain. Each CDR3 is given with its conserved first and last residue. Each record gives: clone size, D gene, V gene, J gene, CDR3 protein, CDR3 DNA. The D gene is left open where the match is weak. Where a row states a size, it is once, few, many or the class of an expanded clone; other rows omit it.

>.|.|TRBV7-3|TRBJ2-1
CASSFQDSSYNEQFF
TGTGCCAGCAGCTTCCAGGACTCTTCCTACAATGAGCAGTTCTTC
>.|TRBD2|TRBV19|TRBJ2-1
CASSTTSGGSYNEQFF
TGTGCCAGTAGTACGACGAGCGGGGGCTCCTACAATGAGCAGTTCTTC
>.|.|TRBV11-2|TRBJ2-7
CASSLGTGYEQYF
TGTGCCAGCAGCTTAGGAACGGGCTACGAGCAGTACTTC
>.|.|TRBV14|TRBJ2-1
CASSPDRFEQFF
TGTGCCAGCAGCCCCGACAGATTCGAGCAGTTCTTC
>few|.|TRBV20-1|TRBJ1-3
CSAPYRASIYF
TGCAGTGCGCCGTACAGGGCTTCCATATATTTT
>once|TRBD1|TRBV5-5|TRBJ2-7
CASSLAGQGFNEQYF
TGTGCCAGCAGCTTGGCGGGACAGGGGTTCAACGAGCAGTACTTC
>.|TRBD2|TRBV9|TRBJ2-2
CASSYTSGKAGELFF
TGTGCCAGCAGCTATACTAGCGGGAAGGCCGGGGAGCTGTTTTTT
>.|TRBD1|TRBV2|TRBJ1-1
CASSMTGGTEAFF
TGTGCCAGCAGTATGACAGGGGGCACTGAAGCTTTCTTT
>.|TRBD1|TRBV7-2|TRBJ2-7
CASSLVTGVSHEQYF
TGTGCCAGCAGCTTAGTGACAGGGGTAAGCCACGAGCAGTACTTC
>.|.|TRBV9|TRBJ2-1
CASSVAQNNEQFF
TGTGCCAGCAGCGTAGCTCAGAACAATGAGCAGTTCTTC
>.|.|TRBV6-5|TRBJ1-6
CAVQTGLDNSPLHF
TGTGCCGTACAGACAGGCCTTGATAATTCACCCCTCCACTTT
>once|TRBD1|TRBV4-2|TRBJ2-5
CASSPHSGQGGETQYF
TGTGCCAGCAGCCCGCACTCAGGACAGGGTGGAGAGACCCAGTACTTC
>.|.|TRBV7-9|TRBJ2-5
CASSLQGNQETQYF
TGTGCCAGCAGCTTACAGGGAAACCAAGAGACCCAGTACTTC
>.|TRBD1|TRBV3-1/TRBV3-2|TRBJ2-7
CASSPGTAYEQYF
TGTGCCAGCAGCCCTGGGACAGCCTACGAGCAGTACTTC
>few|TRBD2|TRBV7-9|TRBJ2-1
CASSLARASGIYNEQFF
TGTGCCAGCAGCTTAGCCCGGGCTAGCGGGATCTACAATGAGCAGTTCTTC
>.|TRBD2|TRBV30|TRBJ2-5
CAWIYPSGGIRTQYF
TGTGCCTGGATTTACCCTAGCGGGGGCATCCGGACCCAGTACTTC
>.|.|TRBV19|TRBJ2-5
CASSPRRGGETQYF
TGTGCCAGTAGTCCCCGAAGGGGCGGCGAGACCCAGTACTTC
>.|TRBD2|TRBV9|TRBJ2-1
CASSERGTSSAEQFF
TGTGCCAGCAGCGAGAGGGGGACTAGCTCCGCTGAGCAGTTCTTC
>.|.|TRBV7-9|TRBJ2-7
CASGKTGPYEQYF
TGTGCCAGCGGGAAGACAGGCCCGTACGAGCAGTACTTC
>.|TRBD1|TRBV28|TRBJ1-4
CASSFAGGREKLFF
TGTGCCAGTAGTTTTGCAGGGGGACGCGAAAAACTGTTTTTT
>.|.|TRBV2|TRBJ2-7
CAVQGQASAPYEQYF
TGTGCCGTTCAAGGTCAGGCTAGCGCTCCCTACGAGCAGTACTTC
>.|.|TRBV30|TRBJ1-5
CAWSSARASDQPQHF
TGTGCCTGGAGTTCCGCCAGGGCGTCCGATCAGCCCCAGCATTTT
>once|.|TRBV6-1|TRBJ2-1
CASSEMTASNEQFF
TGTGCCAGCAGTGAGATGACAGCTAGCAATGAGCAGTTCTTC
>.|.|TRBV6-5|TRBJ2-7
CASRERARSDEQYF
TGTGCCAGCAGGGAGCGGGCGAGGAGTGACGAGCAGTACTTC
>.|.|TRBV15|TRBJ1-4
CATSAPNQVGLFF
TGTGCCACCAGCGCCCCTAACCAGGTCGGACTGTTTTTT
>few|TRBD1|TRBV6-2/TRBV6-3|TRBJ1-5
CASSYAGQGSLDQPQHF
TGTGCCAGCAGTTACGCGGGACAGGGAAGCCTCGATCAGCCCCAGCATTTT
>few|TRBD1|TRBV10-3|TRBJ1-2
CAIRRTGEESGYTF
TGTGCCATCAGAAGGACAGGGGAGGAATCTGGCTACACCTTC
>.|.|TRBV7-2|TRBJ1-5
CASSLYVGGNSNQPQHF
TGTGCCAGCAGCTTATACGTCGGCGGTAATAGCAATCAGCCCCAGCATTTT
>once|.|TRBV30|TRBJ1-5
CAWSEQVDQPQHF
TGTGCCTGGAGTGAACAGGTAGACCAGCCCCAGCATTTT
>.|.|TRBV27|TRBJ1-2
CASSLRRGSSYGYTF
TGTGCCAGCAGTTTACGGAGGGGTAGTAGCTATGGCTACACCTTC
>few|.|TRBV27|TRBJ2-7
CASSLTQRAPYEQYF
TGTGCCAGCAGTTTAACCCAGCGGGCCCCCTACGAGCAGTACTTC
>.|.|TRBV10-3|TRBJ2-1
CAISEGRLAQTDNEQFF
TGTGCCATCAGTGAGGGTCGGCTAGCCCAGACGGACAATGAGCAGTTCTTC
>.|.|TRBV9|TRBJ2-5
CASSARPEGRFQETQYF
TGTGCCAGCAGCGCCCGACCCGAGGGCCGGTTCCAAGAGACCCAGTACTTC
>.|.|TRBV21-1|TRBJ1-6
CASSPVPLHF
TGTGCCAGCAGCCCGGTACCCCTCCACTTT
>.|TRBD1|TRBV5-4|TRBJ2-2
CASSHSPGQGPTGELFF
TGTGCCAGCAGCCATTCCCCGGGACAGGGTCCCACCGGGGAGCTGTTTTTT
>.|TRBD2|TRBV9|TRBJ2-2
CASSVATSGALDTGELFF
TGTGCCAGCAGCGTAGCCACTAGCGGGGCTCTGGACACCGGGGAGCTGTTTTTT
>.|TRBD2|TRBV10-3|TRBJ2-5
CAISGLGTSGRGETQYF
TGTGCCATCAGTGGACTCGGGACTAGCGGGAGAGGGGAGACCCAGTACTTC
>.|.|TRBV7-3|TRBJ2-1
CASSPDSHYNEQFF
TGTGCCAGCAGCCCGGACTCCCACTACAATGAGCAGTTCTTC
>.|.|TRBV14|TRBJ2-2
CASSQSVHDTGELFF
TGTGCCAGCAGCCAATCCGTACACGACACCGGGGAGCTGTTTTTT
>.|TRBD2|TRBV11-3|TRBJ2-3
CASSQRAGGLTDTQYF
TGTGCCAGCAGCCAACGAGCGGGAGGGCTCACAGATACGCAGTATTTT
>.|.|TRBV19|TRBJ2-2
CASNPGQGTGELFF
TGTGCCAGTAACCCGGGACAAGGAACCGGGGAGCTGTTTTTT
>few|.|TRBV15|TRBJ2-2
CATSRAARTGELFF
TGTGCCACCAGCAGAGCTGCCAGAACCGGGGAGCTGTTTTTT
>.|.|TRBV5-1|TRBJ1-5
CASSLGGGAEENQPQHF
TGCGCCAGCAGCTTGGGTGGGGGCGCGGAAGAAAATCAGCCCCAGCATTTT